The 26 T cell receptor beta chains reported below all come from one sample, sequenced in a study of spatial heterogeneity in lung cancer. This sample's time point: sample taken at primary tumor resection. TCRs were sequenced from unsorted whole RNA of tumor, nontumor lung or PBMC. TCRdb analysed the 5' RACE reads with MiXCR anew, one entry per CDR3 protein. Found here are approximately 40,000 distinct CDR3 sequences, around 5% of them singletons; the top ten hold roughly 26%. Source: PBMCs, taken at surgery. Receptors originate from a female donor with early-stage non-small cell lung cancer.

Many counts were recorded for this clonotype. The chain recombines TRBV5-1 with TRBJ2-3; 10 bases map to TRBD1. Germline assignment: CDR1 SGHRS and CDR2 YFSETQ. The CDR3 extends over 14 amino acids. The junction had 2 bases not matched to a gene; V was cut back by 2 bases and J by 5 bases. The CDR3 reads CASSFGQGGDTQYF. Here the CDR3 DNA reads TGCGCCAGCAGCTTTGGACAGGGGGGAGATACGCAGTATTTT.

This clonotype was detected a few times. The chain employs TRBV5-1 and TRBJ1-4, with D hard to call. Germline V lookup: CDR1 SGHRS, CDR2 YFSETQ. The length of the CDR3 is 15 residues. Between the trimmed V and J ends, which lost 4 bases and 0 bases, there was a span of 10 bases. The CDR3 loop is CASSRGRATNEKLFF. The CDR3 region has the DNA TGCGCCAGCAGCCGGGGTAGGGCAACTAATGAAAAACTGTTTTTT.

This sequence joins TRBV7-6 and TRBJ2-6, with D uncertain. CDR1 is SGHVS and CDR2 is FNYEAQ in the germline V gene. CDR3 length equals 17 residues. V was clipped by 0 bases and J by 1 base, with 10 bases between them. CDR3 coding DNA: TGTGCCAGCAGCTTAGCCACAATTAATTCTGGGGCCAACGTCCTGACTTTC. This sequence encodes CASSLATINSGANVLTF.

There are many counts of this clonotype. The chain carries TRBV20-1 and TRBJ2-5; D may match TRBD1 or TRBD2 (5 bases each). The CDR3 totals 14 residues. The V end lost 3 bases, the J end lost 5 bases, and 16 bases lay between the germline ends. Germline values: CDR1 DFQATT, CDR2 SNEGSKA (reference sequence). Here the CDR3 reads CSARPRTGGETQYF. The CDR3 nucleotides are TGCAGTGCTAGGCCCCGTACAGGAGGTGAGACCCAGTACTTC.

This clonotype was detected many times. DNA of the CDR3: TGTGCCAGCAGAGCCTTTGGACAGGGCTTCTCTGGAAACACCATATATTTT. This translates into CASRAFGQGFSGNTIYF. The V gene is TRBV2, the J gene TRBJ1-3; 8 nucleotides agree with TRBD1. Unmatched junction bases numbered 10, after V lost 6 bases and J lost 0 bases. This CDR3 is built from 17 residues. CDR1 and CDR2 (germline): SNHLY, FYNNEI.

The chain carries TRBV28 and TRBJ2-3; TRBD1 matches 10 bases. The V gene's germline CDR1 is MDHEN and CDR2 SYDVKM. The CDR3 consists of 15 residues. The ends lost 6 bases at V and 2 bases at J; junction bases unmatched: 5. This CDR3 reads CASRLTGGNTDTQYF. DNA for the CDR3: TGTGCCAGCAGACTGACAGGGGGCAACACAGATACGCAGTATTTT.

This clonotype was detected ten times or more. The rearrangement uses TRBV5-4 and TRBJ2-7; a weak D match, TRBD1 (7 bases). CDR1 is SGHNT and CDR2 is YYREEE in the germline V gene (reference sequence). Trimming stripped 4 bases from V and 2 bases from J, with 22 bases between. The CDR3 has 17 residues. CDR3 nucleotides: TGTGCCAGCAGCCCCCTCCCCAGGGGGAGGTTCGCCTACGAGCAGTACTTC. This translates into CASSPLPRGRFAYEQYF.

This clonotype was counted at least ten times. This chain connects TRBV30 to TRBJ2-3; tentatively, D is TRBD2 (6 bases). The CDR3 length is 12 residues. Germline V gene lookup returns CDR1 GTSNPN and CDR2 SVGIG (reference sequence). V was pared by 1 base and J by 14 bases, with 16 bases between. The CDR3 coding sequence is TGTGCCTGGAGTGGTGGCGGGACGACTAGGTATTTT. This encodes CAWSGGGTTRYF.

This clonotype was observed a few times. This chain uses TRBV4-2 with TRBJ2-1; TRBD2 matches 11 bases. The V gene end was trimmed by 1 base and the J gene end by 1 base; junction bases not matched to a gene: 9. This CDR3 has 19 amino acids. Germline values: CDR1 LGHNA, CDR2 YNFKEQ. The DNA for the CDR3 is TGTGCCAGCAGCCAAGGAGGTAGCGGGGGGGCCAGTTCCTACAATGAGCAGTTCTTC. This codes for CASSQGGSGGASSYNEQFF.

This clonotype was counted at least ten times. This chain joins TRBV28 and TRBJ1-6; maybe TRBD1 (6 bases). Germline CDR1 and CDR2: MDHEN and SYDVKM. V was shortened by 2 bases and J by 7 bases, with 9 bases between the two germline ends. The CDR3 is 14 residues long. CDR3 loop: CASSLGGGNSPLHF. The CDR3 coding sequence is TGTGCCAGCAGTTTAGGAGGGGGAAATTCACCCCTCCACTTT.

The CDR3 nucleotides are TGCGCCAGCAGCCGAGGGCGGCCGGAAGATACGCAGTATTTT. Translated, it gives CASSRGRPEDTQYF. The V and J genes are TRBV5-1 and TRBJ2-3; the D gene is possibly TRBD2 (5 bases). V was trimmed by 4 bases and J by 5 bases, leaving 14 bases between them. Germline assignment: CDR1 SGHRS and CDR2 YFSETQ. The CDR3 contains 14 residues.

This clonotype was seen many times. The chain has TRBV6-2 or TRBV6-3 and TRBJ2-7; no clear D gene. Germline-derived CDR1 and CDR2 are MNHEY and SVGEGT. The V end was cut by 4 bases, the J end by 6 bases, with 16 bases between. The CDR3 extends over 14 amino acids. The CDR3 protein is CASSSRTVQREQYF. The CDR3 DNA reads TGTGCCAGCAGTTCCCGGACCGTCCAACGCGAGCAGTACTTC.

This clonotype was observed a few times. The chain has TRBV5-1 and TRBJ1-1, with a possible D match to TRBD1 (5 bases). The V end lost 3 bases, the J end lost 0 bases, and 9 bases lay between the germline ends. There are 14 residues in the CDR3. Per germline, CDR1 SGHRS and CDR2 YFSETQ. The CDR3 nucleotides read TGCGCCAGCAGCTCCGGGACTCTGAACACTGAAGCTTTCTTT. Translated, it gives CASSSGTLNTEAFF.

This clonotype has at least ten counts. CDR3 amino acids: CSARPQLTEGTDTQYF. CDR3 sequence (DNA): TGCAGTGCTAGACCTCAACTTACGGAAGGGACAGATACGCAGTATTTT. This chain joins TRBV20-1 and TRBJ2-3; D remains unclear. This CDR3 comprises 16 residues. The V and J ends lost 2 bases and 3 bases respectively, with 18 bases between them. CDR1 and CDR2 (germline): DFQATT, SNEGSKA (reference sequence).

This clonotype was picked up many times. The chain carries TRBV2 and TRBJ2-7; TRBD2 might be the D (6 bases). The CDR3 sequence is 14 residues long. The V gene lost 4 bases and the J gene lost 0 bases, with 10 bases spanning the gap. The germline CDR1 and CDR2 sequences are SNHLY and FYNNEI. CDR3 sequence (DNA): TGTGCCAGCAGTGTTCGGGGGAGCTCCTACGAGCAGTACTTC. Its protein product is CASSVRGSSYEQYF.

This clonotype showed up many times. The chain uses TRBV11-2 and TRBJ1-6; D gene unclear. The V and J ends lost 4 bases and 4 bases respectively, with 11 bases between them. CDR1 and CDR2 (germline): SGHAT, FQNNGV. The CDR3 has 15 amino acids. The CDR3 reads CASSWERDYNSPLHF. The CDR3 nucleotides read TGTGCCAGCAGCTGGGAGAGGGATTATAATTCACCCCTCCACTTT.

The chain recombines TRBV6-1 with TRBJ1-2, with 7 bases lining up with TRBD1. Germline CDR1 and CDR2: MNHNS and SASEGT. Trimming removed 0 bases from V and 3 bases from J; junction bases left unmatched: 7. The CDR3 loop spans 16 amino acids. The CDR3 nucleotides read TGTGCCAGCAGTGAAGCTTCGGGCAGGGGGTACTATGGCTACACCTTC. Its translation is CASSEASGRGYYGYTF.

This chain links TRBV2 with TRBJ2-7; the match to TRBD1 covers 9 bases. The V segment lost 6 bases and the J segment 1 base; nucleotides outside the gene matches: 4. CDR1 and CDR2 (germline): SNHLY, FYNNEI. The CDR3 length is 14 residues. The DNA for the CDR3 is TGTGCCAGCAGCCGGGACAGGGATTCCTACGAGCAGTACTTC. Protein: CASSRDRDSYEQYF.

This clonotype has a count of ten or more. This chain uses TRBV20-1 with TRBJ2-7, with D perhaps being TRBD1 or TRBD2 (5 bases each). The CDR3 runs to 14 residues. V dropped 4 bases and J dropped 0 bases, with 13 bases sitting between them. Per the germline V gene, CDR1 is DFQATT and CDR2 is SNEGSKA (reference sequence). CDR3: CSATRGGGSYEQYF. The CDR3 DNA sequence: TGCAGTGCTACCCGGGGTGGGGGCTCCTACGAGCAGTACTTC.

Many counts were recorded for this clonotype. The chain recombines TRBV7-8 with TRBJ2-1; perhaps D is TRBD1 or TRBD2 (5 bases each). Germline V lookup: CDR1 SGHVS, CDR2 FQNEAQ. With 5 bases removed from V and 3 bases from J, the gap between germline ends came to 17 bases. The CDR3 contains 16 residues. CDR3 amino acids: CASSQTRGILYNEQFF. The CDR3 DNA reads TGTGCCAGCAGCCAAACCCGGGGCATCCTCTACAATGAGCAGTTCTTC.

The chain uses TRBV6-1 and TRBJ2-7; 9 bases agree with TRBD2. There are 16 residues in the CDR3. The V and J ends lost 2 bases and 2 bases, in that order; junction bases with no gene match: 7. Germline V lookup: CDR1 MNHNS, CDR2 SASEGT. Written as DNA, the CDR3 is TGTGCCAGCAGTGAATCTCCTCTAGCGGGACCCTACGAGCAGTACTTC. Encoded protein: CASSESPLAGPYEQYF.

Comments on this clonotype: An end of the junction does not agree with germline; a read error may underlie this. This sequence joins TRBV5-1 and TRBJ2-3; 10 nucleotides align to TRBD2. This CDR3 has 16 residues. Germline CDR1 reads SGHRS; CDR2 reads YFSETQ. The CDR3 DNA follows: TGCGCCAGCAGCTTGCCACTAGCGGGGAGCACAGATACGCCGTATTTT. It is translated as CASSLPLAGSTDTPYF.

This clonotype showed up many times. The genes are TRBV12-3 or TRBV12-4 and TRBJ2-7; D unclear. The V end was cut by 4 bases, the J end by 7 bases, with 8 bases between. The CDR3 totals 11 residues. CDR3 residues: CASSSTDEQYF. The CDR3 DNA reads as TGTGCCAGCAGTTCTACAGATGAGCAGTACTTC.

There are many counts of this clonotype. V gene TRBV29-1 combines with J gene TRBJ1-4; D is unresolved. Trimming took 3 bases from V and 5 from J, leaving 4 bases between them. Germline V gives CDR1 SQVTM, CDR2 ANQGSEA. This CDR3 has 11 amino acids. CDR3 protein: CSVEGNEKLFF. Written as DNA, the CDR3 is TGCAGCGTTGAGGGGAATGAAAAACTGTTTTTT.

This clonotype was seen many times. V usage is TRBV7-2 and J usage is TRBJ1-1; weak D call: TRBD1 (5 bases). Trimming cost V 4 bases and J 1 base, with 10 bases left between them. The CDR3 is 14 amino acids. Germline values: CDR1 SGHTA, CDR2 FQGNSA. The CDR3 DNA reads as TGTGCCAGCAGCTACGGACATGCGAACACTGAAGCTTTCTTT. Translated, it gives CASSYGHANTEAFF.

This clonotype was picked up many times. This sequence joins TRBV5-1 and TRBJ2-4; 10 bases are a match to TRBD2. This CDR3 has 16 amino acids. Per the germline V gene, CDR1 is SGHRS and CDR2 is YFSETQ. Trimming removed 4 bases from V and 3 bases from J; junction bases left unmatched: 7. The CDR3 region is CASSPGLAGVKNIQYF. The CDR3 region has the DNA TGCGCCAGCAGCCCCGGGCTAGCGGGGGTCAAAAACATTCAGTACTTC.